This is a list of T cell receptor beta chains from one sample in a study of blood T cell repertoires in COVID-19. Here immunoSEQ multiplex PCR was the method, and the copy in TCRdb shows in-frame clones only, minus some. The profile shows approximately 300,000 clones, 85% to 90% of them singletons. Source material: PBMCs or T cells enriched from blood (not recorded which). These receptors all stem from a man aged 30-40 years who had recovered from COVID-19. The CDR3 runs from the conserved cysteine through the conserved F or W. Fields, in order: D gene, J gene, clone size, V gene, CDR3 protein, CDR3 DNA. A D gene is named only where the DNA matches it firmly. Clone size, where shown, is once, few, many, or a class for clones that have expanded.

d_gene: -
j_gene: TRBJ1-1
abundance: few
v_gene: TRBV12-3/TRBV12-4
CDR3aa: CASSIRDTEAFF
CDR3nt: TGTGCCAGCAGTATCAGGGACACTGAAGCTTTCTTT

d_gene: -
j_gene: TRBJ1-2
abundance: -
v_gene: TRBV3-1/TRBV3-2
CDR3aa: CASSLKGGWRYTF
CDR3nt: TGTGCCAGCAGCCTAAAAGGAGGCTGGAGGTACACCTTC

d_gene: -
j_gene: TRBJ2-4
abundance: -
v_gene: TRBV2
CDR3aa: CASSEKGGGAKNIQYF
CDR3nt: TGTGCCAGCAGTGAGAAAGGGGGTGGGGCCAAAAACATTCAGTACTTC

d_gene: -
j_gene: TRBJ2-2
abundance: -
v_gene: TRBV5-4
CDR3aa: CASSGGLAGVDTGELFF
CDR3nt: TGTGCCAGCAGCGGTGGGTTGGCAGGGGTAGACACCGGGGAGCTGTTTTTT

d_gene: -
j_gene: TRBJ2-2
abundance: -
v_gene: TRBV5-1
CDR3aa: CASSLIVTDTGELFF
CDR3nt: TGCGCCAGCAGCTTGATAGTCACGGACACCGGGGAGCTGTTTTTT

d_gene: -
j_gene: TRBJ2-4
abundance: -
v_gene: TRBV24-1
CDR3aa: CATAGPNKNIQYF
CDR3nt: TGTGCCACTGCGGGACCCAACAAAAACATTCAGTACTTC

d_gene: TRBD1
j_gene: TRBJ2-2
abundance: -
v_gene: TRBV7-6
CDR3aa: CASSRTGTGGTGELFF
CDR3nt: TGTGCCAGCAGCCGGACCGGGACAGGGGGCACCGGGGAGCTGTTTTTT

d_gene: TRBD1
j_gene: TRBJ2-7
abundance: -
v_gene: TRBV24-1
CDR3aa: CATSDSRQGSYEQYF
CDR3nt: TGTGCCACCAGTGATTCCCGACAGGGGAGCTACGAGCAGTACTTC

d_gene: -
j_gene: TRBJ2-1
abundance: -
v_gene: TRBV19
CDR3aa: CASSIEGLNEQFF
CDR3nt: TGTGCCAGTAGTATTGAGGGCCTCAATGAGCAGTTCTTC

d_gene: -
j_gene: TRBJ1-1
abundance: -
v_gene: TRBV5-1
CDR3aa: CASSLAGPVTEAFF
CDR3nt: TGCGCCAGCAGCTTGGCAGGGCCGGTAACTGAAGCTTTCTTT

d_gene: -
j_gene: TRBJ1-4
abundance: -
v_gene: TRBV15
CDR3aa: CATSRKQGTTNEKLFF
CDR3nt: TGTGCCACCAGCAGGAAACAGGGTACAACTAATGAAAAACTGTTTTTT

d_gene: TRBD1
j_gene: TRBJ2-7
abundance: -
v_gene: TRBV11-2
CDR3aa: CASSLDPTGDTYEQYF
CDR3nt: TGTGCCAGCAGCTTAGATCCGACAGGGGACACCTACGAGCAGTACTTC

d_gene: -
j_gene: TRBJ1-1
abundance: once
v_gene: TRBV10-3
CDR3aa: CAISESGRTEAFF
CDR3nt: TGTGCCATCAGTGAGTCAGGGAGAACTGAAGCTTTCTTT

d_gene: TRBD2
j_gene: TRBJ2-7
abundance: -
v_gene: TRBV7-8
CDR3aa: CASSPGGTSGTHEQYF
CDR3nt: TGTGCCAGCAGCCCTGGAGGGACTAGCGGGACCCACGAGCAGTACTTC

d_gene: -
j_gene: TRBJ2-3
abundance: -
v_gene: TRBV19
CDR3aa: CASSIGTGTDTQYF
CDR3nt: TGTGCCAGTAGTATAGGAACAGGAACAGATACGCAGTATTTT

d_gene: -
j_gene: TRBJ2-5
abundance: -
v_gene: TRBV4-1
CDR3aa: CASSQGAGAGETQYF
CDR3nt: TGCGCCAGCAGCCAAGGGGCAGGGGCGGGAGAGACCCAGTACTTC

d_gene: -
j_gene: TRBJ1-5
abundance: -
v_gene: TRBV19
CDR3aa: CASSGTGGEGTQHF
CDR3nt: TGTGCCAGTAGTGGTACGGGGGGCGAAGGGACCCAGCATTTT

d_gene: TRBD1
j_gene: TRBJ1-3
abundance: -
v_gene: TRBV7-9
CDR3aa: CASSFDRASGNTIYF
CDR3nt: TGTGCCAGCAGCTTCGACAGGGCCTCTGGAAACACCATATATTTT

d_gene: TRBD2
j_gene: TRBJ2-1
abundance: -
v_gene: TRBV7-9
CDR3aa: CASSPMTSGRGNEQFF
CDR3nt: TGTGCCAGCAGCCCCATGACTAGCGGGAGGGGCAATGAGCAGTTCTTC

d_gene: -
j_gene: TRBJ1-4
abundance: -
v_gene: TRBV4-1
CDR3aa: CASSQDTGWAEKLFF
CDR3nt: TGCGCCAGCAGCCAAGACACAGGGTGGGCTGAAAAACTGTTTTTT

d_gene: -
j_gene: TRBJ1-2
abundance: -
v_gene: TRBV28
CDR3aa: CASSSGIYGYTF
CDR3nt: TGTGCCAGCAGTTCGGGGATCTATGGCTACACCTTC

d_gene: TRBD1
j_gene: TRBJ1-2
abundance: -
v_gene: TRBV3-1/TRBV3-2
CDR3aa: CASSQGDSVRGYTF
CDR3nt: TGTGCCAGCAGCCAAGGGGACAGCGTAAGAGGCTACACCTTC

d_gene: -
j_gene: TRBJ1-1
abundance: -
v_gene: TRBV10-3
CDR3aa: CAYAQGLVTEAFF
CDR3nt: TGTGCCTACGCACAGGGTCTTGTCACTGAAGCTTTCTTT

d_gene: -
j_gene: TRBJ2-7
abundance: -
v_gene: TRBV21-1
CDR3aa: CASSPTVSYEQYF
CDR3nt: TGTGCCAGCAGCCCCACGGTCTCCTACGAGCAGTACTTC

d_gene: TRBD2
j_gene: TRBJ2-7
abundance: once
v_gene: TRBV30
CDR3aa: CAWSGSGKSSYEQYF
CDR3nt: TGTGCCTGGAGCGGCAGCGGGAAGAGCTCCTACGAGCAGTACTTC

d_gene: -
j_gene: TRBJ1-1
abundance: -
v_gene: TRBV18
CDR3aa: CASSQVGGNTEAFF
CDR3nt: TGTGCCAGCTCCCAGGTGGGAGGGAACACTGAAGCTTTCTTT

d_gene: TRBD1
j_gene: TRBJ2-6
abundance: -
v_gene: TRBV19
CDR3aa: CASSGQDSGANVLTF
CDR3nt: TGTGCCAGTAGTGGACAGGACTCTGGGGCCAACGTCCTGACTTTC

d_gene: TRBD2
j_gene: TRBJ2-1
abundance: -
v_gene: TRBV11-2
CDR3aa: CASSSTSGNYNEQFF
CDR3nt: TGTGCCAGCAGCTCGACTAGCGGGAACTACAATGAGCAGTTCTTC

d_gene: -
j_gene: TRBJ1-1
abundance: -
v_gene: TRBV19
CDR3aa: CASSNSLPNTEAFF
CDR3nt: TGTGCCAGTAGTAACAGTCTACCGAACACTGAAGCTTTCTTT

d_gene: -
j_gene: TRBJ1-1
abundance: -
v_gene: TRBV18
CDR3aa: CASSGRGQEAFF
CDR3nt: TGTGCCAGCTCAGGTAGGGGACAAGAAGCTTTCTTT